This T cell receptor (beta chain) was documented in a study of patients and donors after allogeneic stem cell transplantation. One entry per CDR3 protein results from TCRdb running MiXCR on the RT-PCR reads. The sample records about 960,000 distinct CDR3 sequences, about 20% being singletons. Germline CDR1 and CDR2: SGHVS and FQNEAQ. The CDR3 is made up of 16 amino acids. V shed 2 bases and J 9 bases; nucleotides not matched to a gene: 8. The sequencing sample was made of blood, either unsorted or a sorted T cell fraction (not recorded which). This sequence was found in a human donor who was either an allogeneic HSCT recipient or a stem cell or donor lymphocyte infusion donor (not recorded which). It is not recorded whose cells these are; they may come from a transplant donor. The J gene is TRBJ2-1, the V gene TRBV7-8, with TRBD2 identical over 12 bases. The CDR3 spells CASSLSRLAGVGEQFF. The CDR3 nucleotides are TGTGCCAGCAGCTTAAGTAGACTAGCGGGAGTCGGTGAGCAGTTCTTC.